The next 27 T cell receptor beta chains were all read from a single sample in a study of Tregs in tolerant kidney transplant recipients. The protocol was immunoSEQ multiplex PCR, while the TCRdb copy is restricted to in-frame clones and leaves out a portion. Of 80,000 to 90,000 clones detected, more than 80% appear once; the ten largest clones hold around 4.5%. Sequencing was performed on CD8+ T cells from blood. These receptors all come from a human donor in good health.

The chain links TRBV6-6 to TRBJ2-1; possibly TRBD1 for D (5 bases). The length of the CDR3 is 14 residues. Germline assignment: CDR1 MNHNY and CDR2 SVGAGI (reference sequence). Trimming shortened V by 2 bases and J by 4 bases, and 9 bases separated the two germline ends. CDR3 residues: CASSYLTEYNEQFF. The DNA of the CDR3 is TGTGCCAGCAGTTACCTGACAGAGTACAATGAGCAGTTCTTC.

The chain links TRBV7-2 to TRBJ2-7, with 9 bases lining up with TRBD2. The ends lost 1 base at V and 2 bases at J; junction bases unmatched: 3. Germline-derived CDR1 and CDR2 are SGHTA and FQGNSA. This CDR3 has 15 amino acids. This chain's CDR3 is CASSLEASGTYEQYF. Here the CDR3 DNA reads TGTGCCAGCAGCTTAGAGGCTAGCGGGACCTACGAGCAGTACTTC.

The chain recombines TRBV7-6 with TRBJ2-7; D ambiguous. The length of the CDR3 is 12 residues. V lost 4 bases, J lost 5 bases, and 9 bases lay in between. The germline CDR1 and CDR2 sequences are SGHVS and FNYEAQ. CDR3 sequence: CASSSSVDEQYF. In DNA, the CDR3 is TGTGCCAGCAGCTCTTCAGTAGACGAGCAGTACTTC. Supplemented by reference TRBV7-6 and TRBJ2-7, the full variable domain reads GAGVSQSPRYKVTKRGQDVALRCDPISGHVSLYWYRQALGQGPEFLTYFNYEAQQDKSGLPNDRFSAERPEGSISTLTIQRTEQRDSAMYRCASSSSVDEQYFGPGTRLTVT.

The chain carries TRBV7-9 and TRBJ1-2; TRBD1 aligns across 10 bases. There are 14 residues in the CDR3. With V trimmed by 5 bases and J by 6 bases, 6 bases remained unmatched. In germline, CDR1 is SEHNR, CDR2 FQNEAQ (reference sequence). CDR3 DNA: TGTGCCAGCAGCCCCGGGACAGGGGCGCATGGCTACACCTTC. Translated: CASSPGTGAHGYTF.

This rearrangement joins TRBV5-5 to TRBJ1-2; D might be TRBD1 (5 bases). Germline V lookup: CDR1 SGHKS, CDR2 YYEKEE (reference sequence). V lost 6 bases to trimming and J lost 6 bases, with 18 bases between them. This CDR3 has 14 residues. CDR3 in amino acids: CASNSQRGRDGYTF. In nucleotides, the CDR3 is TGTGCCAGCAACTCGCAGAGGGGCAGGGATGGCTACACCTTC.

This chain joins TRBV13 and TRBJ1-5; D gene ambiguous. The V end was cut by 2 bases, the J end by 7 bases, with 6 bases between. The CDR3 runs to 12 residues. Germline V gene lookup returns CDR1 PRHDT and CDR2 FYEKMQ (reference sequence). CDR3 in DNA: TGTGCCAGCAGCTTATGGGGACAGCCCCAGCATTTT. Translated, it gives CASSLWGQPQHF.

The chain recombines TRBV10-2 with TRBJ2-6; no clear D gene. V dropped 3 bases and J dropped 0 bases, with 3 bases sitting between them. CDR3 size: 14 residues. The germline V gene encodes CDR1 WSHSY and CDR2 SAAADI. The CDR3 nucleotides read TGCGCCAGCAGTGAAACCTCTGGGGCCAACGTCCTGACTTTC. Translated: CASSETSGANVLTF.

DNA for the CDR3: TGTGCCAGCAGCCACCGGACTAGCGGGGCTTACAATGAGCAGTTCTTC. Its translation: CASSHRTSGAYNEQFF. The chain recombines TRBV7-9 with TRBJ2-1, with 12 nucleotides matching TRBD2. The germline V gene has CDR1 SEHNR and CDR2 FQNEAQ (reference sequence). Trimming at V came to 5 bases and at J to 4 bases, leaving 6 bases not matched to a gene. The CDR3 has 16 amino acids.

This chain links TRBV7-9 with TRBJ1-2; D gene uncertain. The germline gives CDR1 SEHNR, CDR2 FQNEAQ (reference sequence). This CDR3 contains 12 residues. With 7 bases removed from V and 2 bases from J, the gap between germline ends came to 8 bases. CDR3 region: CASTVGNYGYTF. The CDR3 region has the DNA TGTGCCAGCACTGTCGGGAACTATGGCTACACCTTC.

This chain joins TRBV6-1 and TRBJ2-5, with 7 bases lining up with TRBD1. CDR3 length: 14 amino acids. Trimming took 7 bases from V and 3 from J; bases not matched to a gene: 8. Germline lookup yields CDR1 MNHNS and CDR2 SASEGT. The CDR3 loop reads CASTRQGAKETQYF. The CDR3 DNA sequence: TGTGCCAGCACAAGACAGGGAGCGAAAGAGACCCAGTACTTC.

The V call is TRBV7-2, the J call TRBJ2-3, with D possibly being TRBD2 (5 bases). The CDR3 length is 15 residues. Germline CDR1 reads SGHTA; CDR2 reads FQGNSA. Trimming removed 1 base from V and 3 bases from J, with 11 bases in between. CDR3 bases: TGTGCCAGCAGCTTAGAGGGTAGCGCTACAGATACGCAGTATTTT. It translates to CASSLEGSATDTQYF.

Details on this clone: A junction end diverges from the germline sequence, so it may reflect a read error. This chain connects TRBV6-5 to TRBJ2-7; TRBD2 is a possible D gene (5 bases). The CDR3 is made up of 11 amino acids. Germline assignment: CDR1 MNHEY and CDR2 SVGAGI. The CDR3 DNA reads as TGTGCCAGCAGTTCCGACTACGCGCAGTACTTC. Residues: CASSSDYAQYF.

Here the CDR3 reads CASSPRGPYTDTQYF. The CDR3 DNA reads as TGTGCCAGCAGCCCCAGGGGTCCCTATACAGATACGCAGTATTTT. This chain links TRBV7-6 with TRBJ2-3, with a weak D call TRBD1 (6 bases). The ends were cut back, 5 bases at V and 3 bases at J, with 15 bases in the middle. The CDR3 sequence is 15 residues long. Germline assignment: CDR1 SGHVS and CDR2 FNYEAQ. The variable domain in full, completed from reference TRBV7-6 and TRBJ2-3, reads GAGVSQSPRYKVTKRGQDVALRCDPISGHVSLYWYRQALGQGPEFLTYFNYEAQQDKSGLPNDRFSAERPEGSISTLTIQRTEQRDSAMYRCASSPRGPYTDTQYFGPGTRLTVL.

V and J are TRBV6-5 and TRBJ1-2, with 8 bases that match TRBD1. Trimming took 2 bases from V and 2 from J; bases not matched to a gene: 4. The CDR3 is 15 amino acids. The germline V gene encodes CDR1 MNHEY and CDR2 SVGAGI. CDR3: CASSYTSGGNYGYTF. CDR3 nucleotides: TGTGCCAGCAGTTACACCTCAGGGGGCAACTATGGCTACACCTTC.

Concerning this clone: Compared with germline, one end of the junction differs, possibly owing to a read error. The chain recombines TRBV7-7 with TRBJ2-5, with D hard to call. The germline V gene has CDR1 SSHAT and CDR2 FNYEAQ (reference sequence). The CDR3 spans 13 residues. The CDR3 loop is CASSPDNIETQYF. The CDR3 bases are TGTGCTAGCAGCCCAGACAACATAGAGACCCAGTACTTC. The full variable domain, with the rest looked up from reference TRBV7-7 and TRBJ2-5, is GAGVSQSPRYKVTKRGQDVTLRCDPISSHATLYWYQQALGQGPEFLTYFNYEAQPDKSGLPSDRFSAERPEGSISTLTIQRTEQRDSAMYRCASSPDNIETQYFGPGTRLLVL.

The rearrangement uses TRBV5-6 and TRBJ1-2; 8 bases line up with TRBD1. The CDR3 totals 15 residues. V dropped 0 bases and J dropped 4; count of bases not matched to a gene: 5. The V gene's germline CDR1 is SGHDT and CDR2 YYEEEE. CDR3 protein: CASSLGQGSPYGYTF. The CDR3 bases are TGTGCCAGCAGCTTGGGACAGGGGAGTCCCTATGGCTACACCTTC.

The rearrangement links TRBV6-1 to TRBJ1-4; TRBD1 matches 8 bases. The V gene's germline CDR1 is MNHNS and CDR2 SASEGT. The length of the CDR3 is 14 residues. The V segment lost 2 bases and the J segment 8 bases; nucleotides outside the gene matches: 4. The CDR3 nucleotides read TGTGCCAGCAGTGAAACAGGGGGGCACGAAAAACTGTTTTTT. It is translated as CASSETGGHEKLFF.

The chain recombines TRBV4-1 with TRBJ2-7; 8 bases match TRBD2. The CDR3 is 14 residues long. CDR1 is MGHRA, CDR2 YSYEKL, per germline. The J segment lost 2 bases and the V segment lost 4 bases, leaving 4 bases of the junction unmatched. CDR3 nucleotides: TGCGCCAGCAGCCCCGGACTAGCACCCTACGAGCAGTACTTC. Translated: CASSPGLAPYEQYF.

The J gene is TRBJ2-5, the V gene TRBV9; TRBD2 might be the D (5 bases). In germline, CDR1 is SGDLS, CDR2 YYNGEE. The CDR3 runs to 12 residues. Between the trimmed V and J ends, which lost 4 bases and 4 bases, there was a span of 8 bases. CDR3 amino acids: CASSLSGETQYF. The CDR3 DNA follows: TGTGCCAGCAGCCTGAGCGGAGAGACCCAGTACTTC.

The table lists this clone with a count of one. This chain links TRBV7-9 with TRBJ2-7, with TRBD2 as a possible D gene (5 bases). Per the germline V gene, CDR1 is SEHNR and CDR2 is FQNEAQ (reference sequence). This CDR3 is built from 15 residues. Trimming pared 2 bases from V and 1 base from J, leaving 12 bases between. The CDR3 spells CASSLPGLQSYEQYF. As DNA, the CDR3 is TGTGCCAGCAGCTTACCAGGACTCCAATCCTACGAGCAGTACTTC.

V usage is TRBV27 and J usage is TRBJ1-6; D may be TRBD1 (6 bases). CDR1 MNHEY and CDR2 SMNVEV come from the germline V gene (reference sequence). Trimming pared 1 base from V and 4 bases from J, leaving 11 bases between. The CDR3 is 16 residues long. The CDR3 sequence: CASSLLSGAYNSPLHF. CDR3 nucleotides: TGTGCCAGCAGTTTATTGTCAGGGGCATATAATTCACCCCTCCACTTT.

V is TRBV7-6 and J is TRBJ2-1, with TRBD2 matching over 9 bases. CDR3 length: 20 residues. V shed 1 base and J 9 bases; nucleotides not matched to a gene: 22. Germline lookup yields CDR1 SGHVS and CDR2 FNYEAQ. Here the CDR3 reads CASSLGSEISGRSPFPEQFF. Written as DNA, the CDR3 is TGTGCCAGCAGCTTAGGATCGGAGATTAGCGGGAGATCCCCTTTCCCTGAGCAGTTCTTC.

V gene TRBV7-9 combines with J gene TRBJ2-7; D possibly matches TRBD1 or TRBD2 (5 bases each). The CDR3 consists of 12 residues. Trimming stripped 2 bases from V and 6 bases from J, with 8 bases between. Germline lookup yields CDR1 SEHNR and CDR2 FQNEAQ (reference sequence). The CDR3 sequence is CASSLTGAEQYF. The CDR3 region has the DNA TGTGCCAGCAGCTTAACCGGGGCCGAGCAGTACTTC.

The V gene is TRBV21-1, the J gene TRBJ2-7. TRBV21-1 is given as a pseudogene. CDR3 length: 18 amino acids. CDR3 in amino acids: CASTHDGRQRPYNYEQYF. The DNA for the CDR3 is TGTGCCAGCACCCACGACGGGCGGCAGAGACCCTATAATTACGAGCAGTACTTC.

The genes are TRBV5-1 and TRBJ2-3; 12 bases are a match to TRBD1. The CDR3 sequence is 19 residues long. The germline gives CDR1 SGHRS, CDR2 YFSETQ. The trim removed 4 bases at V and 4 bases at J, leaving 16 bases unmatched. CDR3 residues: CASSPLEGQGARWADTQYF. Written as DNA, the CDR3 is TGCGCCAGCAGCCCCCTGGAGGGACAGGGGGCACGTTGGGCAGATACGCAGTATTTT. Based on the CDR3 plus reference TRBV5-1 and TRBJ2-3, the full variable domain is KAGVTQTPRYLIKTRGQQVTLSCSPISGHRSVSWYQQTPGQGLQFLFEYFSETQRNKGNFPGRFSGRQFSNSRSEMNVSTLELGDSALYLCASSPLEGQGARWADTQYFGPGTRLTVL.

V and J are TRBV7-9 and TRBJ1-1, with unresolved D. V lost 8 bases and J 4 bases, leaving 11 bases between the germline ends. The CDR3 is 12 amino acids. In germline, CDR1 is SEHNR, CDR2 FQNEAQ (reference sequence). DNA for the CDR3: TGTGCCAGCGAGGGCTTAGGCACTGAAGCTTTCTTT. Protein product: CASEGLGTEAFF.

The V call is TRBV30, the J call TRBJ1-4; D remains ambiguous. Germline lookup yields CDR1 GTSNPN and CDR2 SVGIG (reference sequence). V lost 0 bases to trimming and J lost 2 bases, with 10 bases between them. The CDR3 extends over 15 amino acids. This CDR3 is CAWSVPHRTNEKLFF. In DNA, the CDR3 is TGTGCCTGGAGTGTACCGCATCGTACTAATGAAAAACTGTTTTTT.